The 13 T cell receptor beta chains below come from one sample, sequenced in a study of regulatory T cells in long-lasting Graves disease (dated by TCRdb to 2020 to 2023). This specimen's time point label, per the study, means: newly diagnosed GD, antithyroid drugs for less than 3 months. For both TCR sequencing and RNA sequencing, RNA was extracted from PBMCs in TRIzol. Receptor libraries were prepared by multiplex PCR. Sequencing relied on an Illumina HiSeq 4000. TCR beta libraries were built with iRepertoire HTBI primers and Arm-PCR amplification of CDR3 regions. Starting from the raw public reads, TCRdb applied fastp trimming at Q25, assembled clones with MiXCR and retained in-frame beta chains. Rows with a matching CDR3 protein are joined into one entry that keeps the most common DNA and genes. The sample table contains approximately 540,000 distinct CDR3 sequences; only one count was recorded for around 12% of them. Approximately 9.6% of the sample goes to the ten largest clones.

These sequences were also reported in another study, on T cells in Graves' hyperthyroidism and ophthalmopathy.

Sequences were derived from peripheral blood mononuclear cells (PBMCs), sampled at new diagnosis, from a patient treated with antithyroid drugs. The receptors stem from a woman aged 25 to 39 with Graves disease. Donor details come from another sample of the same person, matched by shared clones.

The chain has TRBV28 and TRBJ1-2; no definite D call. CDR1 and CDR2 from the germline V gene are MDHEN and SYDVKM. Trimming shortened V by 1 base and J by 3 bases, and 15 bases separated the two germline ends. CDR3 length: 16 residues. The CDR3 loop reads CASSLSLAVGDYGYTF. CDR3 bases: TGTGCCAGCAGTTTATCCCTGGCCGTGGGAGACTATGGCTACACCTTC.

This clonotype was found many times. The V call is TRBV11-2, the J call TRBJ2-7, with unresolved D. The germline V gene has CDR1 SGHAT and CDR2 FQNNGV. The CDR3 length is 12 residues. V dropped 2 bases and J dropped 12 bases, with 14 bases sitting between them. The CDR3 nucleotides are TGTGCCAGCAGCTTAAGATACGACAAGGTGTACTTC. It codes for CASSLRYDKVYF.

This clonotype was counted ten times or more. The chain combines TRBV11-3 with TRBJ2-4; D may match TRBD1 or TRBD2 (5 bases each). The CDR3 contains 17 residues. CDR1 and CDR2 from the germline V gene are SGHNT and YENEEA. With 5 bases removed from V and 0 bases from J, the gap between germline ends came to 17 bases. The CDR3 loop reads CASSPRDGLLAKNIQYF. The DNA of the CDR3 is TGTGCCAGCAGCCCCCGGGACGGTCTTTTAGCCAAAAACATTCAGTACTTC.

This clonotype showed up many times. The rearrangement joins TRBV12-3 or TRBV12-4 to TRBJ1-3; TRBD1 aligns across 8 bases. The length of the CDR3 is 15 residues. Losses at the gene ends were 6 bases for V and 1 base for J; bases not matched to a gene: 5. The CDR3 DNA follows: TGTGCCAGCAGGACGGACAGGGTGTCTGGAAACACCATATATTTT. This gives the protein CASRTDRVSGNTIYF.

This clonotype has ten or more counts. This chain uses TRBV7-9 with TRBJ1-2; D unclear. The germline V and J ends were trimmed by 0 bases and 4 bases, with 3 bases remaining between them. The CDR3 spans 12 residues. Germline loops: CDR1 SEHNR, CDR2 FQNEAQ (reference sequence). CDR3 loop: CASSLAVYGYTF. CDR3 in DNA: TGTGCCAGCAGCTTAGCGGTCTATGGCTACACCTTC.

Concerning this clonotype itself: Possible read error: a much larger clone is one base away. The genes are TRBV7-3 and TRBJ1-1; TRBD1 matches 7 bases. The germline CDR1 and CDR2 sequences are SGHTA and FQGTGA. The CDR3 is 14 amino acids. CDR3 sequence (DNA): TGTGCCAGCAGCTCCGAACAGGGGTGGACTGAAGCTTGCTTT. This gives the protein CASSSEQGWTEACF.

This clonotype was observed a handful of times. The genes are TRBV14 and TRBJ2-7; D is possibly TRBD2 (6 bases). CDR1 SGHDN and CDR2 FVKESK come from the germline V gene. V shed 5 bases and J shed 7 bases, with 18 bases lying between them. The CDR3 is 14 amino acids. CDR3 sequence: CASSWTGVLGEQYF. The CDR3 DNA follows: TGTGCCAGCAGCTGGACGGGAGTTCTAGGGGAGCAGTACTTC.

CDR3 residues: CSANSGHRGYTF. The CDR3, as DNA: TGCAGTGCTAACTCGGGCCACCGGGGCTACACCTTC. The chain employs TRBV20-1 and TRBJ1-2; D uncertain. The CDR3 extends over 12 amino acids. Germline CDR1 DFQATT, CDR2 SNEGSKA (reference sequence). The ends were cut back, 4 bases at V and 8 bases at J, with 14 bases in the middle.

In its sample, this clonotype was seen many times. The chain uses TRBV11-2 and TRBJ1-4, with D possibly TRBD1 on 5 matching bases. Deletions cut 5 bases from V and 0 bases from J, with 10 bases between. In germline, CDR1 is SGHAT, CDR2 FQNNGV. This CDR3 is 15 amino acids long. In DNA, the CDR3 is TGTGCCAGCAGCCCGAGGGGACCAACTAATGAAAAACTGTTTTTT. Amino acids: CASSPRGPTNEKLFF.

A few counts support this clonotype. In DNA, the CDR3 is TGTGCCAGCAGTTATGACCGCTCACCCCTCCACTTT. Amino acid sequence: CASSYDRSPLHF. The rearrangement joins TRBV6-2 or TRBV6-3 to TRBJ1-6; D ambiguous. CDR1 and CDR2 (germline): MNHEY, SVGEGT. This CDR3 comprises 12 residues. V lost 3 bases and J 10 bases, leaving 7 bases between the germline ends.

This clonotype has a count of ten or more. The chain has TRBV15 and TRBJ2-7, with TRBD1 matching over 12 bases. CDR3 length: 15 amino acids. The V and J ends lost 5 bases and 4 bases, in that order; junction bases with no gene match: 6. The germline V gene has CDR1 LNHNV and CDR2 YYDKDF (reference sequence). The CDR3 sequence: CATSRDRGRLYEQYF. The CDR3 DNA is TGTGCCACCAGCCGGGACAGGGGGCGCCTATACGAGCAGTACTTC.

At least ten counts were recorded for this clonotype. The rearrangement links TRBV6-2 or TRBV6-3 to TRBJ2-1, with TRBD1 matching over 7 bases. CDR3 length equals 14 residues. V lost 6 bases to trimming and J lost 2 bases; unmatched junction nucleotides: 4. Germline V lookup: CDR1 MNHEY, CDR2 SVGEGT. CDR3 loop: CASSADRAYNEQFF. The CDR3 coding sequence is TGTGCCAGCAGCGCAGACAGGGCCTACAATGAGCAGTTCTTC.

This clonotype was seen a few times. This chain joins TRBV30 and TRBJ2-1; the D gene is possibly TRBD2 (7 bases). V was clipped by 4 bases and J by 7 bases, with 23 bases between them. Germline CDR1 reads GTSNPN; CDR2 reads SVGIG (reference sequence). The CDR3 is made up of 16 amino acids. The CDR3 bases are TGTGCCTGGACCTCGAGGGGGGGGAGGGCTCTGAATGAGCAGTTCTTC. It is translated as CAWTSRGGRALNEQFF.